Sequencing of this T cell receptor (beta chain) was carried out in a study of T-cell reconstitution after alpha-beta-depleted transplantation in children. From germline, CDR1 is SGHDN and CDR2 FVKESK. The ends lost 0 bases at V and 2 bases at J; junction bases unmatched: 10. The CDR3 consists of 18 residues. The library targeted TCRbeta and was prepared with unique molecular identifiers. TCRdb used MiXCR to reprocess the PCR reads, holding one entry per CDR3 protein. The profile shows 200,000 to 250,000 distinct CDR3 sequences, around 10% of them singletons. The specimen comprised PBMCs from the stem cell graft donor, sampled from the stem cell graft. This sequence originates from a human donor who donated a stem cell graft to a child with acute lymphoblastic leukemia. The rearrangement joins TRBV14 to TRBJ2-3, with TRBD2 matching over 8 bases. Here the CDR3 reads CASSQDKVKRGFTDTQYF. The CDR3 coding sequence is TGTGCCAGCAGCCAAGACAAGGTTAAGCGGGGGTTCACAGATACGCAGTATTTT.